This TCR beta chain was found in a study of cytomegalovirus exposure and HLA in healthy donors. Study-level background: The same platform used for the roughly 600 first-cohort repertoires was also used for the 120 or so validation repertoires, as a later analysis reported.

Study results and caveats: Subsequent analysis showed first-cohort TCR clusters tending to co-occur in 120 validation repertoires. It was reportedly the case that the classifier diagnosed cytomegalovirus status with high specificity and sensitivity. Cytomegalovirus-associated TCR beta chains were listed, numbering 150 to 200.

This clone is a singleton in its sample. Antigen specificity is unknown. Method: immunoSEQ multiplex PCR; TCRdb's copy keeps in-frame clones and lacks some. The top ten clones hold more than 1.2% of a sample with about 170,000 clones, about 86% of them seen once. The sample comprised PBMCs. The TCR originated in a woman in her thirties in good health and CMV-seronegative.

Here the CDR3 reads CASRRGGRGTDTQYF. The CDR3 nucleotides read TGCGCCAGCAGGCGGGGGGGCCGTGGCACAGATACGCAGTATTTT. The genes are TRBV5-1 and TRBJ2-3; TRBD2 agrees at 9 bases. The CDR3 totals 15 residues. CDR1 and CDR2 (germline): SGHRS, YFSETQ. V gave up 5 bases and J gave up 1 base; unmatched junction bases: 5. Filled out from reference TRBV5-1 and TRBJ2-3, the complete variable domain reads KAGVTQTPRYLIKTRGQQVTLSCSPISGHRSVSWYQQTPGQGLQFLFEYFSETQRNKGNFPGRFSGRQFSNSRSEMNVSTLELGDSALYLCASRRGGRGTDTQYFGPGTRLTVL.